These 32 T cell receptor beta chains share one sample of origin, sequenced in a study of T cell changes during pregnancy in multiple sclerosis. Libraries were prepared by immunoSEQ multiplex PCR; TCRdb keeps only in-frame clonotypes and omits some of them. The data contain 45,000 to 60,000 clones, roughly 90% of them seen just once; the ten biggest clones take up around 2%. The sample in question was peripheral blood, obtained in the first trimester of pregnancy. The receptor source for this set is a female donor with multiple sclerosis, enrolled in a pregnancy study.

This chain joins TRBV18 and TRBJ1-2; the match to TRBD1 covers 7 bases. The V gene's germline CDR1 is KGHSH and CDR2 LQKENI. Trimming removed 3 bases from V and 4 bases from J; junction bases left unmatched: 11. This CDR3 has 16 amino acids. The chain's CDR3 is CASSPRPGQSVYGYTF. The CDR3 DNA reads TGTGCCAGCTCACCCAGACCGGGACAGAGTGTCTATGGCTACACCTTC.

The chain is built from TRBV2 and TRBJ1-5; D uncertain. The V end was cut by 6 bases, the J end by 0 bases, with 9 bases between. This CDR3 is built from 14 residues. Looked up from germline, CDR1 is SNHLY and CDR2 is FYNNEI. For the CDR3, the DNA is TGTGCCAGCAGCGGAGCCACTAGCAATCAGCCCCAGCATTTT. Residues: CASSGATSNQPQHF.

This chain links TRBV6-6 with TRBJ2-7; possibly TRBD2 for D (6 bases). Germline V gene data show CDR1 as MNHNY and CDR2 as SVGAGI (reference sequence). V dropped 2 bases and J dropped 5 bases, with 10 bases sitting between them. This CDR3 has 13 amino acids. This CDR3 reads CASSYAGFHEQYF. CDR3 coding DNA: TGTGCCAGCAGTTACGCGGGATTCCACGAGCAGTACTTC.

The genes are TRBV5-8 and TRBJ1-6; D possibly corresponds to TRBD1 (5 bases). This CDR3 has 15 amino acids. The ends were cut back, 4 bases at V and 6 bases at J, with 14 bases in the middle. Germline V gene data show CDR1 as SGHTS and CDR2 as YDEGEE. CDR3 bases: TGTGCCAGCAGCCCCGACAGTCCCGCTAATTCACCCCTCCACTTT. It specifies CASSPDSPANSPLHF.

This chain connects TRBV19 to TRBJ2-1, with D unresolved. The germline V and J ends were trimmed by 5 bases and 2 bases, with 7 bases remaining between them. The CDR3 sequence is 13 residues long. CDR1 and CDR2 from the germline V gene are LNHDA and SQIVND (reference sequence). CDR3 amino acids: CASSVWPYNEQFF. Written as DNA, the CDR3 is TGTGCCAGTAGTGTTTGGCCCTACAATGAGCAGTTCTTC.

V is TRBV5-1 and J is TRBJ1-3; tentatively, D is TRBD1 (6 bases). The CDR3 sequence is 14 residues long. Between the trimmed V and J ends, which lost 9 bases and 0 bases, there was a span of 13 bases. Germline lookup yields CDR1 SGHRS and CDR2 YFSETQ. The CDR3 region is CAIIGQTSGNTIYF. DNA for the CDR3: TGCGCCATCATCGGACAGACCTCTGGAAACACCATATATTTT.

The V and J genes are TRBV5-1 and TRBJ2-5; D gene unclear. The V gene lost 1 base and the J gene lost 5 bases, with 15 bases spanning the gap. The CDR3 is 15 amino acids. CDR1 is SGHRS and CDR2 is YFSETQ in the germline V gene. The CDR3 bases are TGCGCCAGCAGCTTGCAAGGTTCTACCGGGGAGACCCAGTACTTC. Protein product: CASSLQGSTGETQYF.

Comments on this clone: Its ends do not fully match the called genes, so a read error is possible. The rearrangement uses TRBV7-7 and TRBJ2-1; TRBD2 agrees at 16 bases. Looked up from germline, CDR1 is SSHAT and CDR2 is FNYEAQ (reference sequence). The CDR3 covers 20 residues. In nucleotides, the CDR3 is TGTGCTAGCAGCCTCCGACCCGGGACTAGCGGGGGGGAGCCTGGGGGTGAGCAGTTCTTC. Its protein is CASSLRPGTSGGEPGGEQFF. Using reference TRBV7-7 and TRBJ2-1 for the parts outside the CDR3, the full variable domain is GAGVSQSPRYKVTKRGQDVTLRCDPISSHATLYWYQQALGQGPEFLTYFNYEAQPDKSGLPSDRFSAERPEGSISTLTIQRTEQRDSAMYRCASSLRPGTSGGEPGGEQFFGPGTRLTVL.

The rearrangement uses TRBV11-1 and TRBJ1-1; D is possibly TRBD1 (5 bases). Germline V lookup: CDR1 SGHAT, CDR2 FQDESV (reference sequence). The CDR3 is 13 amino acids. The V and J ends lost 5 bases and 5 bases respectively, with 12 bases between them. DNA for the CDR3: TGTGCCAGCAGCATCAACGGGGGGACTGAAGCTTTCTTT. Protein: CASSINGGTEAFF.

The genes are TRBV7-9 and TRBJ1-1, with D unresolved. The V and J ends lost 3 bases and 8 bases respectively, with 13 bases between them. CDR1 SEHNR and CDR2 FQNEAQ come from the germline V gene (reference sequence). This CDR3 spans 13 amino acids. This CDR3 is CASSFNPPPEAFF. The CDR3 DNA reads as TGTGCCAGCAGCTTTAATCCCCCCCCCGAAGCTTTCTTT. The full variable domain, in which reference TRBV7-9 and TRBJ1-1 provide the parts outside the CDR3, is DTGVSQNPRHKITKRGQNVTFRCDPISEHNRLYWYRQTLGQGPEFLTYFQNEAQLEKSRLLSDRFSAERPKGSFSTLEIQRTEQGDSAMYLCASSFNPPPEAFFGQGTRLTVV.

V and J are TRBV4-2 and TRBJ2-3; 8 bases map to TRBD2. V trimming: 8 bases; J trimming: 4 bases; junction bases outside the gene matches: 11. This CDR3 spans 15 amino acids. Germline CDR1 reads LGHNA; CDR2 reads YNFKEQ. The chain's CDR3 is CASAKSGSGADTQYF. In DNA form, the CDR3 reads TGTGCCAGCGCGAAGTCGGGTAGCGGGGCAGATACGCAGTATTTT.

The chain joins TRBV7-8 to TRBJ1-4; TRBD1 matches at 8 bases. The CDR3 totals 14 residues. Germline CDR1 reads SGHVS; CDR2 reads FQNEAQ. V lost 5 bases and J lost 8; bases outside the gene matches: 7. Here the CDR3 reads CASSPRGPGEKLFF. The DNA of the CDR3 is TGTGCCAGCAGCCCCAGGGGGCCGGGGGAAAAACTGTTTTTT. The variable domain in full, completed from reference TRBV7-8 and TRBJ1-4, reads GAGVSQSPRYKVAKRGQDVALRCDPISGHVSLFWYQQALGQGPEFLTYFQNEAQLDKSGLPSDRFFAERPEGSVSTLKIQRTQQEDSAVYLCASSPRGPGEKLFFGSGTQLSVL.

This chain joins TRBV7-9 and TRBJ2-7, with 9 bases fitting TRBD1. The CDR3 length is 14 residues. Germline CDR1 and CDR2: SEHNR and FQNEAQ (reference sequence). The V segment lost 5 bases and the J segment 3 bases; nucleotides outside the gene matches: 5. The CDR3 nucleotides are TGTGCCAGCAGCCCGACAGGGGGGAGCTACGAGCAGTACTTC. Protein: CASSPTGGSYEQYF. Variable domain in full (rest from reference TRBV7-9 and TRBJ2-7): DTGVSQNPRHKITKRGQNVTFRCDPISEHNRLYWYRQTLGQGPEFLTYFQNEAQLEKSRLLSDRFSAERPKGSFSTLEIQRTEQGDSAMYLCASSPTGGSYEQYFGPGTRLTVT.

The rearrangement joins TRBV5-6 to TRBJ2-7; the match to TRBD2 covers 9 bases. The germline V gene encodes CDR1 SGHDT and CDR2 YYEEEE. This CDR3 has 19 amino acids. V was clipped by 2 bases and J by 2 bases; unmatched bases: 17. CDR3 DNA sequence: TGTGCCAGCAGCTTTTTTCGGGGAGGAGCGGGGGGTACCCCCTACGAGCAGTACTTC. Amino acid sequence: CASSFFRGGAGGTPYEQYF.

The chain carries TRBV30 and TRBJ2-2, with 11 bases fitting TRBD1. J was trimmed by 3 bases and V by 4 bases; bases with no gene match: 4. Germline V gene data show CDR1 as GTSNPN and CDR2 as SVGIG (reference sequence). The CDR3 sequence is 15 residues long. CDR3 sequence: CAWKGQGADTGELFF. In nucleotides, the CDR3 is TGTGCCTGGAAAGGACAGGGGGCTGACACCGGGGAGCTGTTTTTT.

This chain uses TRBV5-1 with TRBJ1-4; TRBD1 matches 7 bases. Germline V gives CDR1 SGHRS, CDR2 YFSETQ. With 1 base clipped from V and 4 bases from J, the junction kept 7 bases outside the gene matches. CDR3 length equals 16 residues. The CDR3 coding sequence is TGCGCCAGCAGCTTGAATAGGGGGCGCGATAATGAAAAACTGTTTTTT. Protein: CASSLNRGRDNEKLFF.

The chain carries TRBV4-3 and TRBJ1-2, with D perhaps TRBD1 (5 bases). This CDR3 has 17 residues. Germline values: CDR1 LGHNA, CDR2 YSLEER. The ends were cut back, 1 base at V and 0 bases at J, with 15 bases in the middle. CDR3 region: CASSQGWGGEANYGYTF. The CDR3 DNA is TGCGCCAGCAGCCAAGGATGGGGGGGGGAAGCTAACTATGGCTACACCTTC.

The chain carries TRBV4-3 and TRBJ1-2; no clear D gene. This CDR3 comprises 15 residues. Looked up from germline, CDR1 is LGHNA and CDR2 is YSLEER. Trimming removed 1 base from V and 4 bases from J, with 13 bases in between. Written as DNA, the CDR3 is TGCGCCAGCAGCCAAGTTTTGGGCCTACGCTATGGCTACACCTTC. Amino acids: CASSQVLGLRYGYTF.

This chain links TRBV6-6 with TRBJ1-1; 10 positions match TRBD1. Germline V gene lookup returns CDR1 MNHNY and CDR2 SVGAGI (reference sequence). This CDR3 spans 16 amino acids. Trimming cost V 7 bases and J 3 bases; bases outside gene matches: 11. The CDR3 nucleotides are TGTGCCAGCAAAGGTGATCCGGGACAGGGGCACACTGAAGCTTTCTTT. It specifies CASKGDPGQGHTEAFF.

The chain uses TRBV11-3 and TRBJ2-1, with 9 bases matching TRBD2. Germline V CDR1 and CDR2: SGHNT, YENEEA. The CDR3 extends over 18 amino acids. Germline trimming cut 3 bases from V and 0 bases from J; bases unmatched to any gene: 9. The CDR3 DNA follows: TGTGCCAGCAGCTTTTCTAGCGGGGCTCTTAGCTCCTACAATGAGCAGTTCTTC. It specifies CASSFSSGALSSYNEQFF.

The chain has TRBV19 and TRBJ1-6; D not resolved. Trimming removed 0 bases from V and 10 bases from J, with 7 bases in between. There are 13 residues in the CDR3. Germline V gene lookup returns CDR1 LNHDA and CDR2 SQIVND (reference sequence). The CDR3 region is CASSIDEGSPLHF. The CDR3 DNA reads TGTGCCAGTAGTATAGACGAGGGATCACCCCTCCACTTT.

This chain joins TRBV6-5 and TRBJ1-6; 7 bases match TRBD1. Trimming at V came to 5 bases and at J to 7 bases, leaving 8 bases not matched to a gene. The germline CDR1 and CDR2 sequences are MNHEY and SVGAGI. This CDR3 has 15 amino acids. The CDR3 sequence is CASSASGQTNSPLHF. DNA for the CDR3: TGTGCCAGCAGTGCCTCGGGACAGACAAATTCACCCCTCCACTTT.

The rearrangement joins TRBV11-3 to TRBJ2-1; a possible D gene is TRBD2 (5 bases). This CDR3 is 13 amino acids long. V was trimmed by 4 bases and J by 7 bases, leaving 11 bases between them. Germline CDR1 SGHNT, CDR2 YENEEA. The CDR3 sequence: CASSSIWENEQFF. Written as DNA, the CDR3 is TGTGCCAGCAGCTCGATATGGGAGAATGAGCAGTTCTTC.

This clone was recorded once. The V and J genes are TRBV19 and TRBJ2-7; D possibly corresponds to TRBD1 (5 bases). CDR1 LNHDA and CDR2 SQIVND come from the germline V gene (reference sequence). This CDR3 spans 16 amino acids. The V gene lost 6 bases and the J gene lost 2 bases, with 20 bases spanning the gap. The CDR3 DNA reads TGTGCCAGTAGAGATACAGGCAGGGCTTTTACCTACGAGCAGTACTTC. Protein: CASRDTGRAFTYEQYF.

The chain employs TRBV18 and TRBJ1-5; 8 bases line up with TRBD1. This CDR3 region has 17 residues. In germline, CDR1 is KGHSH, CDR2 LQKENI. V was pared by 4 bases and J by 0 bases, with 8 bases of the junction left unmatched. The CDR3 DNA sequence: TGTGCCAGCTCACAGCGGACAGGGAGGTTTAGCAATCAGCCCCAGCATTTT. This sequence encodes CASSQRTGRFSNQPQHF.

The chain is built from TRBV5-1 and TRBJ1-4, with 8 bases that match TRBD1. CDR1 is SGHRS, CDR2 YFSETQ, per germline. The J segment lost 8 bases and the V segment lost 0 bases, leaving 6 bases of the junction unmatched. The CDR3 extends over 15 amino acids. The CDR3 loop reads CASSLGATGGEKLFF. The CDR3 region has the DNA TGCGCCAGCAGCTTGGGGGCTACAGGGGGGGAAAAACTGTTTTTT.

The chain links TRBV30 to TRBJ1-1, with TRBD1 matching 11 bases. CDR3 length: 16 amino acids. Looked up from germline, CDR1 is GTSNPN and CDR2 is SVGIG (reference sequence). The V and J ends lost 2 bases and 5 bases, in that order; junction bases with no gene match: 10. The CDR3 region has the DNA TGTGCCTGGAGTCCACTATCGCGGGACAGGGGGACTGAAGCTTTCTTT. Translation: CAWSPLSRDRGTEAFF. Full variable domain (rest looked up from reference TRBV30 and TRBJ1-1): SQTIHQWPATLVQPVGSPLSLECTVEGTSNPNLYWYRQAAGRGLQLLFYSVGIGQISSEVPQNLSASRPQDRQFILSSKKLLLSDSGFYLCAWSPLSRDRGTEAFFGQGTRLTVV.

This chain links TRBV5-1 with TRBJ2-5; D is ambiguous. The germline V gene encodes CDR1 SGHRS and CDR2 YFSETQ. The V end lost 4 bases, the J end lost 0 bases, and 4 bases lay between the germline ends. This CDR3 is 12 amino acids long. The chain's CDR3 is CASSTDQETQYF. The DNA for the CDR3 is TGCGCCAGCAGCACAGACCAAGAGACCCAGTACTTC.

The chain couples TRBV4-2 to TRBJ1-1; D is unresolved. CDR3 length: 13 amino acids. V shed 5 bases and J shed 1 base, with 8 bases lying between them. The germline CDR1 and CDR2 sequences are LGHNA and YNFKEQ. The CDR3 coding sequence is TGTGCCAGCAGCTCTGGCCCGAACACTGAAGCTTTCTTT. Amino acids: CASSSGPNTEAFF.

This clone was seen just once. The chain couples TRBV5-5 to TRBJ2-7; 7 positions match TRBD1. Germline CDR1 and CDR2: SGHKS and YYEKEE (reference sequence). The trim removed 0 bases at V and 3 bases at J, leaving 9 bases unmatched. The CDR3 spans 16 residues. The DNA of the CDR3 is TGTGCCAGCAGCTTGGTTTTCGGGACAGAGGTCTACGAGCAGTACTTC. Translation gives CASSLVFGTEVYEQYF.

The chain combines TRBV6-5 with TRBJ1-6; D gene uncertain. CDR1 is MNHEY, CDR2 SVGAGI, per germline. Deletions cut 0 bases from V and 9 bases from J, with 12 bases between. The CDR3 totals 15 residues. The CDR3 DNA is TGTGCCAGCAGTTACTCGGGCAGATCCGTTTCACCCCTCCACTTT. Its translation: CASSYSGRSVSPLHF.

The rearrangement links TRBV10-3 to TRBJ1-2; 7 nucleotides line up with TRBD1. Germline CDR1 is ENHRY and CDR2 is SYGVKD. The CDR3 runs 13 residues. Unmatched junction bases numbered 4, after V lost 7 bases and J lost 2 bases. CDR3 sequence reads: CAITQQGNYGYTF. The CDR3, as DNA: TGTGCCATCACCCAACAGGGGAACTATGGCTACACCTTC.